The clone carrying this T cell receptor beta chain appeared many times. The time point was: longitudinal time-point 3. This sample stems from a study of neurological immune-mediated disorders. One entry per CDR3 protein results from TCRdb running MiXCR on the 5' RACE reads. Of about 84,000 distinct CDR3 sequences in the sample, approximately 4.3% were seen once. The clonotype originates from a woman aged 60 to 75 with multiple sclerosis. Sequenced: PBMCs.

CDR3 coding DNA: TGTGCCAGCAGTGGATCTAGCGGGGGCACAGATACGCAGTATTTT. This sequence encodes CASSGSSGGTDTQYF. This chain links TRBV2 with TRBJ2-3; 9 bases align to TRBD2. This CDR3 spans 15 amino acids. The V gene's germline CDR1 is SNHLY and CDR2 FYNNEI. Trimming removed 4 bases from V and 1 base from J; junction bases left unmatched: 3.